The clone carrying this T cell receptor (beta chain) showed up just once. Trimming pared 5 bases from V and 2 bases from J, leaving 5 bases between. CDR3 length: 12 residues. Germline CDR1 reads SEHNR; CDR2 reads FQNEAQ (reference sequence). This sample is drawn from a study of blood T cell repertoires in COVID-19. Overall study context: Sample material is recorded as cDNA or gDNA derived from T cells, B-cell-depleted T cells, or PBMCs.

As originally analysed: Amplification with reference gene primers provided the estimates of nucleated cell counts. Sequencing used immunoSEQ multiplex PCR; TCRdb keeps in-frame clones, though not all of them. Clone size and the V and J calls come from that table; the DNA yielded D and trimming. The data show around 99,000 clones, 89% seen once. The receptor was derived from a man aged 35 to 55 with active or convalescent COVID-19. The gene calls are TRBV7-9 and TRBJ2-3; D possibly corresponds to TRBD2 (5 bases). The sequencing input was peripheral blood. CDR3 region: CASSRDTDTQYF. In DNA, the CDR3 is TGTGCCAGCAGCCGGGACACAGATACGCAGTATTTT.